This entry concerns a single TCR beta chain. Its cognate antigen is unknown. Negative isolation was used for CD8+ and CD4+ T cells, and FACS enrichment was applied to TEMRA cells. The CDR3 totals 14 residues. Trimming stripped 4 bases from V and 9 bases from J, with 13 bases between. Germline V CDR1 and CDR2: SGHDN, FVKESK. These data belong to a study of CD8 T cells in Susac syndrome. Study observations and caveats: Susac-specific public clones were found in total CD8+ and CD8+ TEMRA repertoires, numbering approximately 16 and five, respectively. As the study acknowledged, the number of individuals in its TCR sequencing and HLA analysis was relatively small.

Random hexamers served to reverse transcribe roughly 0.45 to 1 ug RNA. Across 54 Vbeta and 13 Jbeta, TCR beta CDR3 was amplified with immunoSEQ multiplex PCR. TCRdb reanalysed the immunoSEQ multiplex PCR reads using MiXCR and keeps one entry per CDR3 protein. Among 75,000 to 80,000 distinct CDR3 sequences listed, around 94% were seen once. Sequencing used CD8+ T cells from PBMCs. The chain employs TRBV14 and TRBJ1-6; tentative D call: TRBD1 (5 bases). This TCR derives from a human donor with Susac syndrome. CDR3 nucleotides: TGTGCCAGCAGCCGCGGGACGTCGAGTTCACCCCTCCACTTT. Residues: CASSRGTSSSPLHF. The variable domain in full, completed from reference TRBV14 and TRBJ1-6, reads EAGVTQFPSHSVIEKGQTVTLRCDPISGHDNLYWYRRVMGKEIKFLLHFVKESKQDESGMPNNRFLAERTGGTYSTLKVQPAELEDSGVYFCASSRGTSSSPLHFGNGTRLTVT.